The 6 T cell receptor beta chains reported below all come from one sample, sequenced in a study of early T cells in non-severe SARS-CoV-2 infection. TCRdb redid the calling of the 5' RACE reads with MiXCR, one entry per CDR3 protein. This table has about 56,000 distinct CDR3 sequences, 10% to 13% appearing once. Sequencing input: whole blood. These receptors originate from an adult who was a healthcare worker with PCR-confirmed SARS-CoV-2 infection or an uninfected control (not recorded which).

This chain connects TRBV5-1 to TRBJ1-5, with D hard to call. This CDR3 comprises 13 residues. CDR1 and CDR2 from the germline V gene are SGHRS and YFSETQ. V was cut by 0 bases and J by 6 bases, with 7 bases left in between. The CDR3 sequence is CASSLGLGQPQHF. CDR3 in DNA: TGCGCCAGCAGCTTGGGCCTGGGTCAGCCCCAGCATTTT.

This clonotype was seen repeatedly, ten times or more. DNA of the CDR3: TGTGCCAGCAGTTCGACAGGGGGCAGAGATACGCAGTATTTT. Protein product: CASSSTGGRDTQYF. V is TRBV2 and J is TRBJ2-3; 10 nucleotides align to TRBD1. The V and J ends lost 5 bases and 5 bases, in that order; junction bases with no gene match: 4. CDR3 size: 14 residues. Germline V CDR1 and CDR2: SNHLY, FYNNEI.

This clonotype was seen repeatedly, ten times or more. CDR3 nucleotides: TGTGCCAGCAGTTACTCGATTCCGGGAGGGGTGGCAGATACGCAGTATTTT. Its protein product is CASSYSIPGGVADTQYF. The rearrangement links TRBV6-5 to TRBJ2-3; 8 nucleotides line up with TRBD2. J lost 4 bases, V lost 0 bases, and 9 bases had no gene match. Germline V gene sequence: CDR1 MNHEY, CDR2 SVGAGI. The CDR3 sequence is 17 residues long.

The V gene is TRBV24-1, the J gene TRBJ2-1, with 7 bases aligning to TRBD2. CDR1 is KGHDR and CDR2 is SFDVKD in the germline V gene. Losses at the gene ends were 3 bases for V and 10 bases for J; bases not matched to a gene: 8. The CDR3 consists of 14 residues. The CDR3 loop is CATSDQRLASEQFF. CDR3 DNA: TGTGCCACCAGTGATCAACGACTAGCTAGCGAGCAGTTCTTC.

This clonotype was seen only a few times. Here the CDR3 reads CASSPARPNYQPQHF. The CDR3 DNA reads as TGTGCCAGCTCACCTGCCAGGCCTAATTATCAGCCCCAGCATTTT. The V call is TRBV18, the J call TRBJ1-5; D is ambiguous. The CDR3 covers 15 residues. In germline, CDR1 is KGHSH, CDR2 LQKENI. Trimming took off 3 bases at V and 5 bases at J, with 14 bases between the two ends.

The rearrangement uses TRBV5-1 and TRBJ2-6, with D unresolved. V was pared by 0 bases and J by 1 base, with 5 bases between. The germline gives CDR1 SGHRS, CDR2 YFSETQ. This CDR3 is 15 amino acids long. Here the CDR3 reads CASSLGGSGANVLTF. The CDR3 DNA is TGCGCCAGCAGCTTGGGCGGATCTGGGGCCAACGTCCTGACTTTC.